Following are 31 T cell receptor beta chains from one sample sequenced in a study of blood T cell repertoires in COVID-19. Method: immunoSEQ multiplex PCR; TCRdb's copy keeps in-frame clones and lacks some. The data hold some 130,000 clones, with approximately 79% observed a single time. The sequencing input was PBMCs or T cells enriched from blood (not recorded which). The receptors were sampled from a man aged 35-49 years with acute COVID-19.

CDR3 sequence reads: CAISLSPGDTDTQYF. The CDR3 DNA is TGTGCCATCAGCCTCTCCCCCGGGGACACAGATACGCAGTATTTT. The chain employs TRBV10-3 and TRBJ2-3; TRBD2 might be the D (5 bases). Trimming stripped 6 bases from V and 2 bases from J, with 15 bases between. Germline V lookup: CDR1 ENHRY, CDR2 SYGVKD. The CDR3 runs 15 residues.

This clone was recorded a few times. The V call is TRBV4-1, the J call TRBJ2-7; TRBD2 matches at 7 bases. CDR1 MGHRA and CDR2 YSYEKL come from the germline V gene. This CDR3 is 15 amino acids long. V lost 4 bases to trimming and J lost 6 bases; unmatched junction nucleotides: 12. Here the CDR3 DNA reads TGCGCCAGCAGCCCCTCTATACTAGCGTATGGCGAGCAGTACTTC. This gives the protein CASSPSILAYGEQYF.

V and J are TRBV7-3 and TRBJ2-2, with D maybe TRBD2 (5 bases). V lost 5 bases, J lost 5 bases, and 12 bases lay in between. CDR3 length equals 14 residues. Germline V lookup: CDR1 SGHTA, CDR2 FQGTGA. CDR3 nucleotides: TGTGCCAGCAGCCAAAGTTCGGGAACCGGGGAGCTGTTTTTT. It is translated as CASSQSSGTGELFF.

This chain uses TRBV5-1 with TRBJ1-2, with a weak D call TRBD1 (5 bases). This CDR3 contains 13 residues. Deletions cut 2 bases from V and 6 bases from J, with 11 bases between. Germline V gene lookup returns CDR1 SGHRS and CDR2 YFSETQ. CDR3 in DNA: TGCGCCAGCAGCTTCGGGAGGGGAGATGGCTACACCTTC. This codes for CASSFGRGDGYTF.

The DNA of the CDR3 is TGTGCCAGCAGCACTAGCGGTTCCTACAATGAGCAGTTCTTC. It translates to CASSTSGSYNEQFF. This chain joins TRBV11-3 and TRBJ2-1, with 8 bases matching TRBD2. This CDR3 comprises 14 residues. V lost 5 bases to trimming and J lost 1 base; unmatched junction nucleotides: 1. Germline loops: CDR1 SGHNT, CDR2 YENEEA.

The J gene is TRBJ1-2, the V gene TRBV25-1, with TRBD1 identical over 8 bases. The CDR3 is 15 residues long. V lost 7 bases and J lost 4; bases outside the gene matches: 11. The germline gives CDR1 MGHDK, CDR2 SYGVNS. CDR3: CASTPTGTGVYGYTF. CDR3 DNA: TGTGCCAGCACTCCGACGGGGACAGGAGTCTATGGCTACACCTTC.

This chain links TRBV15 with TRBJ1-3; no clear D. CDR1 is LNHNV, CDR2 YYDKDF, per germline (reference sequence). The length of the CDR3 is 14 residues. Trimming pared 1 base from V and 1 base from J, leaving 5 bases between. The CDR3 protein is CATSRAVSGNTIYF. The CDR3 DNA reads as TGTGCCACCAGCAGAGCGGTTTCTGGAAACACCATATATTTT.

DNA for the CDR3: TGTGCCACCCGTAGCGGACCCGTTGTTGGTGAGCAGTTCTTC. It encodes CATRSGPVVGEQFF. The rearrangement joins TRBV25-1 to TRBJ2-1, with D perhaps TRBD2 (6 bases). Trimming removed 10 bases at V and 9 bases at J, with 22 bases between. The V gene's germline CDR1 is MGHDK and CDR2 SYGVNS. This CDR3 is built from 14 residues.

The gene calls are TRBV19 and TRBJ2-5, with a weak D call TRBD2 (6 bases). The CDR3 sequence is 13 residues long. CDR1 LNHDA and CDR2 SQIVND come from the germline V gene (reference sequence). V dropped 5 bases and J dropped 1 base, with 8 bases sitting between them. The chain's CDR3 is CASSGTGQETQYF. The CDR3 bases are TGTGCCAGTAGTGGGACTGGCCAAGAGACCCAGTACTTC.

This sequence joins TRBV27 and TRBJ1-2; D might be TRBD1 (6 bases). Germline V gene sequence: CDR1 MNHEY, CDR2 SMNVEV (reference sequence). The length of the CDR3 is 13 residues. V gave up 7 bases and J gave up 7 bases, with 16 bases separating them. Written as DNA, the CDR3 is TGTGCCAGCAAGATACAGGGCACGCGTGGCTACACCTTC. This encodes CASKIQGTRGYTF.

This rearrangement joins TRBV25-1 to TRBJ2-3; 12 bases match TRBD2. This CDR3 region has 17 residues. Germline V gene sequence: CDR1 MGHDK, CDR2 SYGVNS. V was clipped by 8 bases and J by 0 bases; unmatched bases: 9. The CDR3 reads CASARALAGGSTDTQYF. CDR3 DNA sequence: TGTGCCAGCGCTAGAGCGCTAGCGGGGGGGAGCACAGATACGCAGTATTTT.

V usage is TRBV30 and J usage is TRBJ1-2; 9 bases align to TRBD1. This CDR3 has 15 residues. With 4 bases clipped from V and 6 bases from J, the junction kept 12 bases outside the gene matches. Germline lookup yields CDR1 GTSNPN and CDR2 SVGIG (reference sequence). The CDR3, as DNA: TGTGCCTGGACCTCGTACTGGGACAGGGTCCATGGCTACACCTTC. Its translation: CAWTSYWDRVHGYTF.

CDR3 sequence reads: CASFPPQTGNYGYTF. The CDR3 region has the DNA TGTGCCAGCTTCCCGCCTCAGACAGGGAACTATGGCTACACCTTC. This rearrangement joins TRBV11-3 to TRBJ1-2; 7 bases agree with TRBD1. The CDR3 runs to 15 residues. The V segment lost 8 bases and the J segment 2 bases; nucleotides outside the gene matches: 11. In germline, CDR1 is SGHNT, CDR2 YENEEA. The whole variable domain, remainder taken from reference TRBV11-3 and TRBJ1-2, is EAGVVQSPRYKIIEKKQPVAFWCNPISGHNTLYWYLQNLGQGPELLIRYENEEAVDDSQLPKDRFSAERLKGVDSTLKIQPAELGDSAVYLCASFPPQTGNYGYTFGSGTRLTVV.

This chain links TRBV6-5 with TRBJ2-5, with 14 bases matching TRBD2. V was pared by 5 bases and J by 5 bases, with 4 bases of the junction left unmatched. Germline V lookup: CDR1 MNHEY, CDR2 SVGAGI. This CDR3 contains 15 residues. The CDR3 here is CASSRTSGGLETQYF. Here the CDR3 DNA reads TGTGCCAGCAGTCGGACTAGCGGGGGGCTCGAGACCCAGTACTTC.

The J gene is TRBJ2-3, the V gene TRBV6-5; the D gene is possibly TRBD2 (6 bases). V was clipped by 4 bases and J by 6 bases, with 14 bases between them. The CDR3 length is 14 residues. Germline values: CDR1 MNHEY, CDR2 SVGAGI. The DNA for the CDR3 is TGTGCCAGCAGTTTCAGGGCGGGGAGCGATACGCAGTATTTT. Translated: CASSFRAGSDTQYF.

The chain carries TRBV28 and TRBJ1-2, with D tentatively TRBD1 (6 bases). V was cut by 3 bases and J by 0 bases, with 20 bases left in between. This CDR3 spans 18 amino acids. Germline CDR1 reads MDHEN; CDR2 reads SYDVKM. CDR3 residues: CASSLAGQLLLTNYGYTF. CDR3 coding DNA: TGTGCCAGCAGTTTGGCCGGACAGCTTTTACTAACTAACTATGGCTACACCTTC.

This chain joins TRBV10-2 and TRBJ1-4; D is unclear. Germline V CDR1 and CDR2: WSHSY, SAAADI. V dropped 3 bases and J dropped 8 bases, with 16 bases sitting between them. The CDR3 consists of 15 residues. CDR3 sequence: CASSEVVGVGEKLFF. CDR3 in DNA: TGCGCCAGCAGTGAAGTGGTGGGAGTCGGGGAAAAACTGTTTTTT.

The rearrangement uses TRBV3-1 (or the pseudogene TRBV3-2) and TRBJ1-5, with 9 bases that match TRBD1. This CDR3 contains 15 residues. Trimming took 5 bases from V and 3 from J; bases not matched to a gene: 5. Germline assignment: CDR1 LGHDT and CDR2 YNNKEL (reference sequence). The chain's CDR3 is CASSSGQGFNQPQHF. The DNA of the CDR3 is TGTGCCAGCAGCTCGGGACAGGGTTTCAATCAGCCCCAGCATTTT.

The genes are TRBV7-2 and TRBJ2-7; TRBD1 matches 7 bases. Germline V gives CDR1 SGHTA, CDR2 FQGNSA. The CDR3 has 15 residues. V was clipped by 0 bases and J by 0 bases; unmatched bases: 2. Here the CDR3 DNA reads TGTGCCAGCAGCTTAGCCAGGGGGAGCTCCTACGAGCAGTACTTC. Protein sequence: CASSLARGSSYEQYF.

The chain recombines TRBV11-3 with TRBJ2-1; D call uncertain. There are 11 residues in the CDR3. V lost 5 bases and J lost 9, with 8 bases in between. The germline V gene has CDR1 SGHNT and CDR2 YENEEA. The CDR3 is CASSGRGEQFF. The CDR3 DNA reads as TGTGCCAGCAGCGGGCGTGGTGAGCAGTTCTTC. The full variable domain, with the rest looked up from reference TRBV11-3 and TRBJ2-1, is EAGVVQSPRYKIIEKKQPVAFWCNPISGHNTLYWYLQNLGQGPELLIRYENEEAVDDSQLPKDRFSAERLKGVDSTLKIQPAELGDSAVYLCASSGRGEQFFGPGTRLTVL.

The chain's CDR3 is CASSPGGNSNQPQHF. The CDR3 nucleotides read TGTGCCAGCTCGCCCGGGGGTAATAGCAATCAGCCCCAGCATTTT. J is TRBJ1-5 and V is TRBV18; D may be TRBD1 (5 bases). Trimming took 6 bases from V and 0 from J, leaving 12 bases between them. The CDR3 is 15 residues long. Looked up from germline, CDR1 is KGHSH and CDR2 is LQKENI.

This chain connects TRBV21-1 to TRBJ1-2. TRBV21-1 is given as a pseudogene. The CDR3 spans 16 residues. CDR3 coding DNA: TGTGCCAGCAGCAACGGGGGGAACAGGGAGCCCTATGGCTACACCTTC. Protein: CASSNGGNREPYGYTF.

The chain carries TRBV28 and TRBJ2-5; D not resolved. The CDR3 totals 12 residues. Trimming shortened V by 3 bases and J by 5 bases, and 7 bases separated the two germline ends. Germline values: CDR1 MDHEN, CDR2 SYDVKM. This CDR3 is CASSFLRETQYF. In DNA form, the CDR3 reads TGTGCCAGCAGTTTCCTCCGGGAGACCCAGTACTTC.

V and J are TRBV7-6 and TRBJ2-1, with D possibly matching TRBD2 (6 bases). The CDR3 sequence is 15 residues long. V was shortened by 2 bases and J by 2 bases, with 10 bases between the two germline ends. The germline V gene has CDR1 SGHVS and CDR2 FNYEAQ. This CDR3 is CASSLTGDPYNEQFF. The CDR3, as DNA: TGTGCCAGCAGCTTAACGGGAGACCCCTACAATGAGCAGTTCTTC. Drawing the rest from reference TRBV7-6 and TRBJ2-1, the complete variable domain is GAGVSQSPRYKVTKRGQDVALRCDPISGHVSLYWYRQALGQGPEFLTYFNYEAQQDKSGLPNDRFSAERPEGSISTLTIQRTEQRDSAMYRCASSLTGDPYNEQFFGPGTRLTVL.

J is TRBJ1-2 and V is TRBV5-1; D is undetermined. V lost 0 bases and J lost 8, with 8 bases in between. The CDR3 contains 12 residues. Germline lookup yields CDR1 SGHRS and CDR2 YFSETQ. This chain's CDR3 is CASSLASEGYTF. CDR3 bases: TGCGCCAGCAGCTTGGCAAGTGAGGGCTACACCTTC.

Relative to its sample, this clone is medium-sized. V gene TRBV3-1 (or the pseudogene TRBV3-2) combines with J gene TRBJ2-7; 12 bases are a match to TRBD2. V shed 4 bases and J 6 bases; nucleotides not matched to a gene: 4. Germline V gives CDR1 LGHDT, CDR2 YNNKEL (reference sequence). This CDR3 is built from 14 residues. In DNA, the CDR3 is TGTGCCAGCAGCCGTCTGACTAGCGGGGGCGAGCAGTACTTC. Its protein is CASSRLTSGGEQYF.

The CDR3 loop reads CASSLRGSTGNTIYF. In nucleotides, the CDR3 is TGTGCCAGCAGCCTTAGGGGTTCGACTGGAAACACCATATATTTT. This sequence joins TRBV3-1 (or the pseudogene TRBV3-2) and TRBJ1-3, with a possible D match to TRBD1 (5 bases). Trimming shortened V by 4 bases and J by 2 bases, and 12 bases separated the two germline ends. The CDR3 is 15 residues long. Germline CDR1 and CDR2: LGHDT and YNNKEL (reference sequence).

The chain has TRBV6-5 and TRBJ2-5, with 7 bases matching TRBD1. Trimming took 6 bases from V and 2 from J; bases not matched to a gene: 9. The CDR3 loop spans 15 amino acids. The germline CDR1 and CDR2 sequences are MNHEY and SVGAGI. CDR3 in amino acids: CASRPGGLGQETQYF. CDR3 nucleotide sequence: TGTGCCAGCAGACCAGGGGGTCTGGGGCAAGAGACCCAGTACTTC.

This clone was counted many times. The chain has TRBV3-1 (or the pseudogene TRBV3-2) and TRBJ2-3, with 7 positions matching TRBD2. The CDR3 is made up of 13 amino acids. Trimming took 1 base from V and 5 from J; bases not matched to a gene: 0. From germline, CDR1 is LGHDT and CDR2 YNNKEL (reference sequence). The CDR3 here is CASSQGEGDTQYF. Here the CDR3 DNA reads TGTGCCAGCAGCCAAGGGGAGGGAGATACGCAGTATTTT.

This chain joins TRBV9 and TRBJ1-1, with D maybe TRBD1 (6 bases). Germline V lookup: CDR1 SGDLS, CDR2 YYNGEE. The CDR3 is made up of 15 amino acids. Trimming took off 3 bases at V and 1 base at J, with 13 bases between the two ends. Here the CDR3 reads CASSESGGWNTEAFF. CDR3 bases: TGTGCCAGCAGCGAGAGTGGGGGCTGGAACACTGAAGCTTTCTTT.

The rearrangement links TRBV18 to TRBJ1-5; possibly TRBD1 for D (5 bases). CDR1 KGHSH and CDR2 LQKENI come from the germline V gene. This CDR3 is built from 14 residues. Trimming removed 3 bases from V and 6 bases from J, with 12 bases in between. The CDR3: CASSPSVGPQPQHF. The CDR3 DNA reads as TGTGCCAGCTCACCTTCGGTGGGGCCTCAGCCCCAGCATTTT. The whole variable domain, remainder taken from reference TRBV18 and TRBJ1-5, is NAGVMQNPRHLVRRRGQEARLRCSPMKGHSHVYWYRQLPEEGLKFMVYLQKENIIDESGMPKERFSAEFPKEGPSILRIQQVVRGDSAAYFCASSPSVGPQPQHFGDGTRLSIL.